The 9 T cell receptor beta chains below were found in one sample sequenced in a study of blood T cell repertoires in COVID-19. Measured with immunoSEQ multiplex PCR; TCRdb has only the in-frame clones, and not every one. The sample has around 450,000 clones; about 89% are singletons. Material for sequencing was peripheral blood. The source is a woman in her 30s with acute or convalescent COVID-19.

The chain employs TRBV2 and TRBJ1-1; 8 nucleotides align to TRBD1. Germline V lookup: CDR1 SNHLY, CDR2 FYNNEI. V gave up 6 bases and J gave up 4 bases; unmatched junction bases: 7. The length of the CDR3 is 14 residues. The CDR3 DNA sequence: TGTGCCAGCAGGCTGGGACAGGCGGTCACTGAAGCTTTCTTT. Protein: CASRLGQAVTEAFF.

V usage is TRBV7-8 and J usage is TRBJ2-7, with D perhaps matching TRBD2 (7 bases). V lost 5 bases and J lost 5, with 16 bases in between. CDR3 length: 14 amino acids. Germline V lookup: CDR1 SGHVS, CDR2 FQNEAQ. CDR3 sequence (DNA): TGTGCCAGCAGCATCGCCGCGGGGGCTGACGAGCAGTACTTC. Translating gives CASSIAAGADEQYF.

This clone was observed a single time. This chain uses TRBV24-1 with TRBJ2-3; 9 bases fit TRBD2. Trimming at V came to 7 bases and at J to 5 bases, leaving 3 bases not matched to a gene. Looked up from germline, CDR1 is KGHDR and CDR2 is SFDVKD. CDR3 length: 13 amino acids. In nucleotides, the CDR3 is TGTGCCACCAGGACAGCGGGGGGAGATACGCAGTATTTT. As protein: CATRTAGGDTQYF.

The chain has TRBV2 and TRBJ1-1, with a tentative D call TRBD1 (6 bases). Germline assignment: CDR1 SNHLY and CDR2 FYNNEI. Deletions cut 6 bases from V and 1 base from J, with 9 bases between. The CDR3 has 13 residues. The CDR3 reads CASRYRENTEAFF. The DNA for the CDR3 is TGTGCCAGCAGGTACAGGGAGAACACTGAAGCTTTCTTT.

The chain employs TRBV3-1 (or the pseudogene TRBV3-2) and TRBJ2-3; D gene uncertain. CDR1 LGHDT and CDR2 YNNKEL come from the germline V gene (reference sequence). This CDR3 spans 12 amino acids. Trimming shortened V by 4 bases and J by 1 base, and 3 bases separated the two germline ends. CDR3 in amino acids: CASSPGTDTQYF. The CDR3 bases are TGTGCCAGCAGCCCAGGCACAGATACGCAGTATTTT.

For this clone: The junction and the germline gene differ at one end; a read error may be behind it. The V call is TRBV29-1, the J call TRBJ1-1; D is unclear. The germline CDR1 and CDR2 sequences are SQVTM and ANQGSEA. CDR3 size: 11 residues. CDR3 in DNA: TGCAGCGTTGAAGTTTACACAGAAGCTTTCTTT. Its translation: CSVEVYTEAFF.

This clone was detected only once. This chain connects TRBV18 to TRBJ1-1; the match to TRBD1 covers 12 bases. Germline V gene sequence: CDR1 KGHSH, CDR2 LQKENI. V shed 3 bases and J 1 base; nucleotides not matched to a gene: 9. The CDR3 covers 18 residues. The CDR3 region has the DNA TGTGCCAGCTCACCCCCGGGACAGGGGGCCCATCCGAACACTGAAGCTTTCTTT. It codes for CASSPPGQGAHPNTEAFF.

There are a few counts of this clone. This chain links TRBV2 with TRBJ1-5; 8 bases agree with TRBD1. CDR3 length equals 14 residues. CDR1 and CDR2 from the germline V gene are SNHLY and FYNNEI. V lost 6 bases to trimming and J lost 7 bases; unmatched junction nucleotides: 8. CDR3 bases: TGTGCCAGCAGCGCTGGACAGGGATACCAGCCCCAGCATTTT. Encoded protein: CASSAGQGYQPQHF.

The chain has TRBV7-9 and TRBJ2-5, with unresolved D. V shed 9 bases and J shed 3 bases, with 8 bases lying between them. The CDR3 covers 11 residues. CDR1 SEHNR and CDR2 FQNEAQ come from the germline V gene (reference sequence). CDR3 loop: CASSIKETQYF. The DNA of the CDR3 is TGTGCCAGTAGTATCAAAGAGACCCAGTACTTC.